The 8 T cell receptor beta chains below all came from one sample that was sequenced in a study of beta chain features in type 1 diabetes. These receptors' antigens are unknown. Study-wide results and caveats: Across all four CD4+ subsets, people with type 1 diabetes showed modestly shorter TCRB CDR3s.

Expressed TCRB transcripts got sequenced, as all isolated RNA was reverse transcribed. The table came from immunoSEQ multiplex PCR; TCRdb's copy has only in-frame clones and leaves some out. Counted here are a few hundred thousand clones, approximately 25% occurring once; the ten biggest clones make up 0.012%. Sequencing was done on a sample of naive CD4+ T cells from blood. The receptor set was obtained from a woman in her twenties or thirties with type 1 diabetes.

This clone was seen more than once but under ten times. The chain combines TRBV9 with TRBJ1-1; no firm D call. The CDR3 consists of 15 residues. Trimming took 2 bases from V and 5 from J, leaving 16 bases between them. Germline CDR1 is SGDLS and CDR2 is YYNGEE. The CDR3 DNA is TGTGCCAGCAGCGTCATCTCTCGCGGGGTGACTGAAGCTTTCTTT. Its protein is CASSVISRGVTEAFF.

This clone has just a few counts. The J gene is TRBJ1-4, the V gene TRBV7-9; TRBD1 matches 10 bases. V was clipped by 6 bases and J by 6 bases; unmatched bases: 7. The CDR3 spans 15 residues. Germline V gene sequence: CDR1 SEHNR, CDR2 FQNEAQ (reference sequence). CDR3 amino acids: CASRRTGTGDEKLFF. CDR3 sequence (DNA): TGTGCCAGCAGACGCACCGGGACAGGGGATGAAAAACTGTTTTTT.

This clone was seen a handful of times. CDR3 DNA: TGTGCCAGCAGCTCAGTGGGACTAGCGAGCTACGAGCAGTACTTC. Its protein is CASSSVGLASYEQYF. The rearrangement joins TRBV7-2 to TRBJ2-7; 10 positions match TRBD2. Trimming cost V 4 bases and J 3 bases; bases outside gene matches: 6. The CDR3 has 15 amino acids. Germline V gives CDR1 SGHTA, CDR2 FQGNSA.

The V gene is TRBV30, the J gene TRBJ2-5; D is unclear. The V gene's germline CDR1 is GTSNPN and CDR2 SVGIG (reference sequence). CDR3 length: 14 amino acids. V was trimmed by 3 bases and J by 0 bases, leaving 11 bases between them. The CDR3 nucleotides are TGTGCCTGGAGATGGTATCCGGACCAAGAGACCCAGTACTTC. This sequence encodes CAWRWYPDQETQYF. Looking up the rest from reference TRBV30 and TRBJ2-5 gives the full variable domain: SQTIHQWPATLVQPVGSPLSLECTVEGTSNPNLYWYRQAAGRGLQLLFYSVGIGQISSEVPQNLSASRPQDRQFILSSKKLLLSDSGFYLCAWRWYPDQETQYFGPGTRLLVL.

This clone was recorded once. This chain connects TRBV12-5 to TRBJ2-7; D is possibly TRBD2 (6 bases). CDR3 length: 14 amino acids. CDR1 LGHNT and CDR2 FRNRAP come from the germline V gene. Between the trimmed V and J ends, which lost 6 bases and 1 base, there was a span of 13 bases. Written as DNA, the CDR3 is TGTGCTAGTGGCTCAGGTGGGGGGTCCTACGAGCAGTACTTC. Translation gives CASGSGGGSYEQYF.

This clone was seen only a few times. This chain joins TRBV29-1 and TRBJ1-5; no clear D gene. Trimming took off 4 bases at V and 5 bases at J, with 9 bases between the two ends. This CDR3 has 12 amino acids. Germline V gene data show CDR1 as SQVTM and CDR2 as ANQGSEA. The CDR3 region is CSVVAVYQPQHF. Written as DNA, the CDR3 is TGCAGCGTTGTAGCGGTGTATCAGCCCCAGCATTTT. Variable domain in full (rest from reference TRBV29-1 and TRBJ1-5): SAVISQKPSRDICQRGTSLTIQCQVDSQVTMMFWYRQQPGQSLTLIATANQGSEATYESGFVIDKFPISRPNLTFSTLTVSNMSPEDSSIYLCSVVAVYQPQHFGDGTRLSIL.

This clone was found a few times. The J gene is TRBJ2-7, the V gene TRBV5-4; 11 positions agree with TRBD2. This CDR3 comprises 15 residues. From germline, CDR1 is SGHNT and CDR2 YYREEE (reference sequence). The V and J ends lost 5 bases and 2 bases, in that order; junction bases with no gene match: 6. In DNA, the CDR3 is TGTGCCAGCAGACCCGGGACTAGCGGAACCTACGAGCAGTACTTC. It encodes CASRPGTSGTYEQYF.

This rearrangement joins TRBV6-6 to TRBJ2-3, with D unclear. Germline values: CDR1 MNHNY, CDR2 SVGAGI (reference sequence). The CDR3 totals 12 residues. Trimming took off 4 bases at V and 2 bases at J, with 4 bases between the two ends. The CDR3 region is CASSSYTDTQYF. The CDR3, as DNA: TGTGCCAGCAGTTCCTACACAGATACGCAGTATTTT.